The sequence of this T cell receptor (beta chain) was determined in a study of T cell responses to AZD1222 COVID-19 vaccine. Study findings and constraints: CD4 TCRs linked to vaccination spanned spike, dominating at 160-218 and 743-854. At study baseline, merely more than 5 AZD1222 recipients were seropositive. Donors skewed white British and female; clonal diversity was possibly underestimated.

In the case of this clone: Its antigen is undetermined.

Germline V gene sequence: CDR1 LGHNT, CDR2 FRNRAP. The V end lost 0 bases, the J end lost 8 bases, and 8 bases lay between the germline ends. CDR3 length: 14 residues. Produced via immunoSEQ multiplex PCR; TCRdb's table is partial and in-frame only. The sample holds under 85,000 clones, about nine tenths seen once. The V and J genes are TRBV12-5 and TRBJ1-6; weak D call: TRBD1 (5 bases). The sequencing used peripheral blood, collected on day 0 of AZD1222 vaccination. This TCR was sampled from an adult in good health. The CDR3 coding sequence is TGTGCTAGTGGTTTGGTTGGAGGGGATTCACCCCTCCACTTT. Residues: CASGLVGGDSPLHF.